The next 26 T cell receptor beta chains were all read from a single sample in a study of cytomegalovirus exposure and HLA in healthy donors. Some clones are missing from TCRdb's copy, which holds only in-frame ones; the method was immunoSEQ multiplex PCR. The sample has roughly 240,000 clones; approximately 90% are singletons. The specimen sequenced was PBMCs. The receptors originated from a man in his late teens or twenties in good health and CMV-seronegative.

V gene TRBV28 combines with J gene TRBJ1-3; D not certain. CDR1 is MDHEN and CDR2 is SYDVKM in the germline V gene. This CDR3 comprises 14 residues. The germline V and J ends were trimmed by 6 bases and 3 bases, with 12 bases remaining between them. The CDR3 DNA reads TGTGCCAGCAGCCTACCAGGCATTGGAAACACCATATATTTT. The encoded protein is CASSLPGIGNTIYF.

The chain links TRBV25-1 to TRBJ1-2, with 9 bases that match TRBD1. Germline V gene data show CDR1 as MGHDK and CDR2 as SYGVNS. V gave up 0 bases and J gave up 8 bases; unmatched junction bases: 4. This CDR3 region has 14 residues. In DNA form, the CDR3 reads TGTGCCAGCAGTGAATACCAGGACAGGGGAGGCTACACCTTC. Protein sequence: CASSEYQDRGGYTF.

The chain is built from TRBV29-1 and TRBJ1-2; tentatively, D is TRBD1 (6 bases). V was trimmed by 2 bases and J by 6 bases, leaving 19 bases between them. Germline assignment: CDR1 SQVTM and CDR2 ANQGSEA. The CDR3 consists of 15 residues. CDR3 nucleotides: TGCAGCGTTGAACTCAGCCCTAGGGGGGGGGATGGCTACACCTTC. Amino acid sequence: CSVELSPRGGDGYTF.

The chain links TRBV5-6 to TRBJ2-5; perhaps TRBD1 as D (5 bases). The V gene lost 2 bases and the J gene lost 5 bases, with 16 bases spanning the gap. The V gene's germline CDR1 is SGHDT and CDR2 YYEEEE. CDR3 size: 15 residues. CDR3 protein: CASSLSQGRWETQYF. CDR3 nucleotides: TGTGCCAGCAGCTTATCCCAGGGCCGGTGGGAGACCCAGTACTTC.

This clone was counted once. V gene TRBV5-6 combines with J gene TRBJ2-3, with D possibly TRBD2 on 6 matching bases. Germline CDR1 reads SGHDT; CDR2 reads YYEEEE. The CDR3 consists of 17 residues. V dropped 0 bases and J dropped 0 bases, with 14 bases sitting between them. CDR3 sequence: CASSLAGRRTSTDTQYF. The CDR3 DNA sequence: TGTGCCAGCAGCTTGGCCGGGAGACGGACTAGCACAGATACGCAGTATTTT.

The sample holds one count of this clone. V is TRBV6-6 and J is TRBJ2-3, with unresolved D. Between the trimmed V and J ends, which lost 3 bases and 2 bases, there was a span of 9 bases. This CDR3 is built from 14 residues. From germline, CDR1 is MNHNY and CDR2 SVGAGI (reference sequence). The CDR3 bases are TGTGCCAGCAGTTATGGAGATTCCACAGATACGCAGTATTTT. As protein: CASSYGDSTDTQYF.

This clone has only a few counts. The rearrangement joins TRBV6-5 to TRBJ2-5; 10 bases align to TRBD2. The CDR3 is 12 amino acids. V lost 8 bases to trimming and J lost 5 bases; unmatched junction nucleotides: 2. CDR1 and CDR2 from the germline V gene are MNHEY and SVGAGI. The CDR3 DNA follows: TGTGCCAGCTCTAGCGGGAGTGAGACCCAGTACTTC. Translation gives CASSSGSETQYF.

The V and J genes are TRBV7-2 and TRBJ2-1; 8 bases line up with TRBD2. The germline V gene encodes CDR1 SGHTA and CDR2 FQGNSA. The CDR3 length is 17 residues. V gave up 1 base and J gave up 7 bases; unmatched junction bases: 12. CDR3 bases: TGTGCCAGCAGCTTAGGATTAGTGGCGGGAGGAGTAAATGAGCAGTTCTTC. It specifies CASSLGLVAGGVNEQFF.

V usage is TRBV27 and J usage is TRBJ1-2; weak D call: TRBD1 (5 bases). CDR3 length equals 14 residues. V was trimmed by 3 bases and J by 6 bases, leaving 14 bases between them. Germline V gives CDR1 MNHEY, CDR2 SMNVEV (reference sequence). The CDR3 nucleotides are TGTGCCAGCAGTTTCAGGGTAGGCCTAAATGGCTACACCTTC. Translating gives CASSFRVGLNGYTF.

The rearrangement joins TRBV25-1 to TRBJ2-5; D may be TRBD2 (5 bases). The CDR3 extends over 13 amino acids. Germline values: CDR1 MGHDK, CDR2 SYGVNS. V was clipped by 8 bases and J by 3 bases, with 13 bases between them. The CDR3 bases are TGTGCCAGCGGACTTTTAGGTGAAGAGACCCAGTACTTC. Amino acid sequence: CASGLLGEETQYF. Together with reference TRBV25-1 and TRBJ2-5, the CDR3 gives the full variable domain: EADIYQTPRYLVIGTGKKITLECSQTMGHDKMYWYQQDPGMELHLIHYSYGVNSTEKGDLSSESTVSRIRTEHFPLTLESARPSHTSQYLCASGLLGEETQYFGPGTRLLVL.

The rearrangement uses TRBV28 and TRBJ2-2; 8 bases fit TRBD2. Looked up from germline, CDR1 is MDHEN and CDR2 is SYDVKM. The length of the CDR3 is 16 residues. Trimming removed 7 bases from V and 4 bases from J; junction bases left unmatched: 11. DNA for the CDR3: TGTGCCAGCAAAATCGGGAGGGCTCTAGGCACCGGGGAGCTGTTTTTT. Translation: CASKIGRALGTGELFF.

This clone was counted between two and nine times. V and J are TRBV5-1 and TRBJ1-1; D ambiguous. The V gene's germline CDR1 is SGHRS and CDR2 YFSETQ. The CDR3 is made up of 13 amino acids. V was trimmed by 4 bases and J by 8 bases, leaving 15 bases between them. The CDR3 here is CASSPGSAGEAFF. For the CDR3, the DNA is TGCGCCAGCAGCCCGGGGAGCGCGGGAGAAGCTTTCTTT.

The chain employs TRBV9 and TRBJ2-7; 9 positions agree with TRBD1. The junction had 4 bases not matched to a gene; V was cut back by 4 bases and J by 2 bases. CDR1 and CDR2 (germline): SGDLS, YYNGEE. The CDR3 runs to 14 residues. The CDR3 sequence is CASSLRQGAYEQYF. The CDR3 DNA reads TGTGCCAGCAGCTTACGACAGGGGGCCTACGAGCAGTACTTC.

This clone was counted a single time. The chain combines TRBV7-9 with TRBJ1-2; D possibly corresponds to TRBD1 (6 bases). The V gene's germline CDR1 is SEHNR and CDR2 FQNEAQ (reference sequence). Trimming cost V 5 bases and J 3 bases, with 16 bases left between them. The CDR3 has 15 residues. As DNA, the CDR3 is TGTGCCAGCAGCAAGGGGGAGGGTCGGGACTATGGCTACACCTTC. It is translated as CASSKGEGRDYGYTF.

The chain uses TRBV5-4 and TRBJ2-3; TRBD2 aligns across 13 bases. The CDR3 consists of 16 residues. CDR1 and CDR2 from the germline V gene are SGHNT and YYREEE (reference sequence). Trimming took 3 bases from V and 6 from J; bases not matched to a gene: 7. The CDR3 nucleotides read TGTGCCAGCAGCTCCACTAGCGGGGGGGCAGAGGATACGCAGTATTTT. Amino acids: CASSSTSGGAEDTQYF.

The chain recombines TRBV27 with TRBJ2-7, with a possible D match to TRBD1 (5 bases). Trimming removed 4 bases from V and 3 bases from J, with 13 bases in between. This CDR3 spans 14 amino acids. Per the germline V gene, CDR1 is MNHEY and CDR2 is SMNVEV (reference sequence). The CDR3 region has the DNA TGTGCCAGCAGTTCGCAATGGCAGGGCTACGAGCAGTACTTC. It yields the protein CASSSQWQGYEQYF.

The V call is TRBV4-2, the J call TRBJ2-7, with 7 nucleotides matching TRBD1. The ends lost 5 bases at V and 0 bases at J; junction bases unmatched: 13. The CDR3 contains 17 residues. The germline CDR1 and CDR2 sequences are LGHNA and YNFKEQ. In DNA form, the CDR3 reads TGTGCCAGCAGCAGCGGACAACTAGGGACAGACTCCTACGAGCAGTACTTC. It codes for CASSSGQLGTDSYEQYF.

The chain uses TRBV6-5 and TRBJ1-5; the D is unclear. V lost 5 bases to trimming and J lost 2 bases, with 7 bases between them. The CDR3 consists of 13 residues. CDR1 is MNHEY, CDR2 SVGAGI, per germline. The CDR3 loop is CASSAGGNQPQHF. The CDR3 DNA follows: TGTGCCAGCAGTGCTGGAGGCAATCAGCCCCAGCATTTT.

The V call is TRBV28, the J call TRBJ2-5; possibly TRBD1 for D (5 bases). In germline, CDR1 is MDHEN, CDR2 SYDVKM. The V end was cut by 5 bases, the J end by 5 bases, with 15 bases between. The CDR3 is 14 residues long. CDR3 DNA: TGTGCCAGCAGTGTCGGAACCAGACAGGAGACCCAGTACTTC. Translation gives CASSVGTRQETQYF.

The DNA for the CDR3 is TGTGCCAGCAGCCCAACTGCCCCGGGACTAGCGGGGGATGAGCAGTTCTTC. Translation gives CASSPTAPGLAGDEQFF. The chain carries TRBV28 and TRBJ2-1; 14 nucleotides match TRBD2. The CDR3 contains 17 residues. Looked up from germline, CDR1 is MDHEN and CDR2 is SYDVKM. The V segment lost 6 bases and the J segment 8 bases; nucleotides outside the gene matches: 12.

The genes are TRBV7-9 and TRBJ2-7, with 7 bases matching TRBD1. J was trimmed by 7 bases and V by 9 bases; bases with no gene match: 12. CDR1 is SEHNR, CDR2 FQNEAQ, per germline (reference sequence). This CDR3 is 13 amino acids long. CDR3 coding DNA: TGTGCCAGTACAATACAGGGGATAGGGGAGCAGTACTTC. Residues: CASTIQGIGEQYF. Complete variable domain (other parts from reference TRBV7-9 and TRBJ2-7): DTGVSQNPRHKITKRGQNVTFRCDPISEHNRLYWYRQTLGQGPEFLTYFQNEAQLEKSRLLSDRFSAERPKGSFSTLEIQRTEQGDSAMYLCASTIQGIGEQYFGPGTRLTVT.

J is TRBJ1-1 and V is TRBV19; D remains unclear. The CDR3 loop spans 12 amino acids. The V gene lost 4 bases and the J gene lost 5 bases, with 8 bases spanning the gap. Germline CDR1 LNHDA, CDR2 SQIVND (reference sequence). The CDR3 DNA reads TGTGCCAGTAGTAAGTGGAGAACTGAAGCTTTCTTT. It is translated as CASSKWRTEAFF.

This chain joins TRBV7-9 and TRBJ2-2; D gene uncertain. Looked up from germline, CDR1 is SEHNR and CDR2 is FQNEAQ (reference sequence). The V end was cut by 5 bases, the J end by 9 bases, with 7 bases between. This CDR3 spans 11 amino acids. As DNA, the CDR3 is TGTGCCAGCAGCGTACAAAGGGAGCTGTTTTTT. Translated, it gives CASSVQRELFF.

This chain joins TRBV7-2 and TRBJ1-5, with D unresolved. This CDR3 contains 15 residues. V gave up 1 base and J gave up 4 bases, with 11 bases separating them. Germline V gene sequence: CDR1 SGHTA, CDR2 FQGNSA. CDR3 nucleotides: TGTGCCAGCAGCTTAGGCTATCAACCGAATCAGCCCCAGCATTTT. Translating it yields CASSLGYQPNQPQHF.

The chain is built from TRBV5-1 and TRBJ1-4, with TRBD1 matching 7 bases. Trimming took 5 bases from V and 2 from J; bases not matched to a gene: 3. CDR3 length: 14 amino acids. Germline values: CDR1 SGHRS, CDR2 YFSETQ. The CDR3 region has the DNA TGCGCCAGCAGGGGGGGACAGACTAATGAAAAACTGTTTTTT. It encodes CASRGGQTNEKLFF.

Comment on this clone: This CDR3 is missing its conserved last phenylalanine or tryptophan, likely due to a read error. No DNA is shown, since the ends of the CDR3 on it are uncertain; the CDR3 is the one TCRdb lists. The CDR3: CSASRRRI. The chain has TRBV20-1 and TRBJ1-2. The germline gives CDR1 DFQATT, CDR2 SNEGSKA (reference sequence). Including both end residues, the CDR3 is 8 amino acids long.